The 27 T cell receptor beta chains below all came from one sample that was sequenced in a study of blood T cell repertoires in COVID-19. TCRdb's copy holds only in-frame clones and misses some; the assay was immunoSEQ multiplex PCR. The table records under 200,000 clones, roughly 87% of them present only once. Sequenced sample: PBMCs or T cells enriched from blood (not recorded which). The origin of the receptors is a man in his fifties or sixties who had recovered from COVID-19.

The genes are TRBV7-9 and TRBJ2-1; 8 bases map to TRBD2. CDR1 and CDR2 from the germline V gene are SEHNR and FQNEAQ (reference sequence). V lost 3 bases, J lost 2 bases, and 3 bases stayed unmatched. This CDR3 is built from 15 residues. The CDR3 is CASSLPSGPYNEQFF. The CDR3 region has the DNA TGTGCCAGCAGCTTGCCTAGCGGGCCCTACAATGAGCAGTTCTTC.

The J gene is TRBJ2-3, the V gene TRBV10-2, with D possibly being TRBD1 (5 bases). V dropped 6 bases and J dropped 2 bases, with 15 bases sitting between them. From germline, CDR1 is WSHSY and CDR2 SAAADI. CDR3 length equals 15 residues. CDR3 amino acids: CASRDDSYPTDTQYF. The CDR3, as DNA: TGCGCCAGCAGGGATGACAGTTACCCCACAGATACGCAGTATTTT.

This chain connects TRBV4-1 to TRBJ2-7, with 12 bases aligning to TRBD2. Germline trimming cut 1 base from V and 1 base from J; bases unmatched to any gene: 14. CDR1 is MGHRA, CDR2 YSYEKL, per germline. This CDR3 is built from 20 residues. This chain's CDR3 is CASSQVRASGRALRSYEQYF. The CDR3 DNA follows: TGCGCCAGCAGCCAAGTTCGGGCTAGCGGGAGGGCCCTTCGATCCTACGAGCAGTACTTC.

J is TRBJ2-1 and V is TRBV15, with 13 positions matching TRBD2. Germline V gene data show CDR1 as LNHNV and CDR2 as YYDKDF (reference sequence). The junction had 5 bases not matched to a gene; V was cut back by 8 bases and J by 4 bases. The CDR3 contains 15 residues. For the CDR3, the DNA is TGTGCCACCGCCGGGACTAGCGGGAAATACAATGAGCAGTTCTTC. Translating it yields CATAGTSGKYNEQFF. Using reference TRBV15 and TRBJ2-1 for the parts outside the CDR3, the full variable domain is DAMVIQNPRYQVTQFGKPVTLSCSQTLNHNVMYWYQQKSSQAPKLLFHYYDKDFNNEADTPDNFQSRRPNTSFCFLDIRSPGLGDTAMYLCATAGTSGKYNEQFFGPGTRLTVL.

This chain uses TRBV6-5 with TRBJ1-1, with no clear D. The CDR3 has 14 residues. Germline V gene lookup returns CDR1 MNHEY and CDR2 SVGAGI. V gave up 5 bases and J gave up 4 bases, with 14 bases separating them. DNA of the CDR3: TGTGCCAGCAGTCCGCCTATGAGGTCCACTGAAGCTTTCTTT. Its translation is CASSPPMRSTEAFF.

The chain employs TRBV19 and TRBJ1-1; possible D gene TRBD1, 6 bases. Between the trimmed V and J ends, which lost 4 bases and 1 base, there was a span of 10 bases. The germline V gene encodes CDR1 LNHDA and CDR2 SQIVND (reference sequence). CDR3 length: 14 amino acids. The DNA of the CDR3 is TGTGCCAGTAGTAAGACGACAGGGAACACTGAAGCTTTCTTT. Translating it yields CASSKTTGNTEAFF.

The V call is TRBV12-5, the J call TRBJ2-7, with D tentatively TRBD1 (6 bases). The CDR3 totals 15 residues. Looked up from germline, CDR1 is LGHNT and CDR2 is FRNRAP. V gave up 8 bases and J gave up 2 bases, with 19 bases separating them. CDR3 in DNA: TGTGCTAGTAGACAAAAGCGGACAGCAGCCTACGAGCAGTACTTC. Protein: CASRQKRTAAYEQYF.

This chain links TRBV28 with TRBJ2-7; unclear D gene. The CDR3 covers 14 residues. The ends were cut back, 5 bases at V and 2 bases at J, with 13 bases in the middle. CDR1 and CDR2 from the germline V gene are MDHEN and SYDVKM. CDR3 sequence reads: CASSTASSTYEQYF. As DNA, the CDR3 is TGTGCCAGCAGTACAGCTTCATCTACCTACGAGCAGTACTTC. The full variable domain, completed using reference TRBV28 and TRBJ2-7, is DVKVTQSSRYLVKRTGEKVFLECVQDMDHENMFWYRQDPGLGLRLIYFSYDVKMKEKGDIPEGYSVSREKKERFSLILESASTNQTSMYLCASSTASSTYEQYFGPGTRLTVT.

This clone was seen a few times. J is TRBJ2-7 and V is TRBV19, with 10 bases that match TRBD2. The V and J ends lost 6 bases and 0 bases, in that order; junction bases with no gene match: 11. Germline V gives CDR1 LNHDA, CDR2 SQIVND (reference sequence). CDR3 size: 17 residues. CDR3 sequence: CASSQYGSSGSSYEQYF. CDR3 coding DNA: TGTGCCAGTAGCCAGTACGGGTCTAGCGGGAGCTCCTACGAGCAGTACTTC.

The genes are TRBV7-9 and TRBJ1-1; TRBD1 aligns across 8 bases. The junction had 8 bases not matched to a gene; V was cut back by 5 bases and J by 0 bases. The V gene's germline CDR1 is SEHNR and CDR2 FQNEAQ (reference sequence). The CDR3 spans 16 residues. The CDR3 is CASSEQGVSMNTEAFF. The CDR3 DNA follows: TGTGCCAGCAGCGAACAGGGGGTGTCTATGAACACTGAAGCTTTCTTT.

This chain joins TRBV24-1 and TRBJ2-2; 9 bases are shared with TRBD1. Trimming removed 4 bases from V and 4 bases from J; junction bases left unmatched: 6. Germline CDR1 and CDR2: KGHDR and SFDVKD. This CDR3 contains 16 residues. The CDR3 sequence is CATSEAGTGLTGELFF. In nucleotides, the CDR3 is TGTGCCACCAGTGAGGCCGGGACAGGGCTCACCGGGGAGCTGTTTTTT.

The chain employs TRBV6-1 and TRBJ2-7; 7 bases fit TRBD1. The V and J ends lost 0 bases and 2 bases, in that order; junction bases with no gene match: 7. The CDR3 contains 16 residues. The germline V gene has CDR1 MNHNS and CDR2 SASEGT. DNA of the CDR3: TGTGCCAGCAGTGAAGCGTGGACAGGAGCCCCCTACGAGCAGTACTTC. Protein sequence: CASSEAWTGAPYEQYF.

This clone was seen only a few times. V and J are TRBV7-9 and TRBJ1-1, with 8 bases fitting TRBD1. This CDR3 spans 14 amino acids. V lost 2 bases and J lost 4; bases outside the gene matches: 3. Germline V gene data show CDR1 as SEHNR and CDR2 as FQNEAQ (reference sequence). CDR3: CASSLSGQGTEAFF. CDR3 nucleotide sequence: TGTGCCAGCAGCTTATCCGGACAGGGCACTGAAGCTTTCTTT.

The chain carries TRBV25-1 and TRBJ1-2; D is possibly TRBD1 (6 bases). Deletions cut 1 base from V and 4 bases from J, with 10 bases between. Germline V lookup: CDR1 MGHDK, CDR2 SYGVNS. This CDR3 region has 14 residues. Here the CDR3 reads CASSEWGGPYGYTF. The CDR3 DNA follows: TGTGCCAGCAGTGAATGGGGGGGCCCCTATGGCTACACCTTC.

The chain employs TRBV6-5 and TRBJ1-4, with D hard to call. Germline CDR1 is MNHEY and CDR2 is SVGAGI. Trimming stripped 6 bases from V and 5 bases from J, with 10 bases between. There are 13 residues in the CDR3. This CDR3 reads CASRMRENEKLFF. CDR3 nucleotides: TGTGCCAGCAGGATGAGGGAAAATGAAAAACTGTTTTTT.

This chain uses TRBV28 with TRBJ1-2; D gene ambiguous. The CDR3 loop spans 13 amino acids. Germline CDR1 MDHEN, CDR2 SYDVKM. V dropped 5 bases and J dropped 2 bases, with 9 bases sitting between them. CDR3 bases: TGTGCCAGCAGTCCCGGTTGGAACTATGGCTACACCTTC. Amino acids: CASSPGWNYGYTF.

The chain has TRBV20-1 and TRBJ1-2; 8 bases fit TRBD1. The CDR3 runs 12 residues. With 3 bases clipped from V and 4 bases from J, the junction kept 1 base outside the gene matches. Germline CDR1 and CDR2: DFQATT and SNEGSKA (reference sequence). The chain's CDR3 is CSASGTGYGYTF. CDR3 nucleotides: TGCAGTGCTAGTGGGACAGGCTATGGCTACACCTTC.

The rearrangement links TRBV3-1 (or the pseudogene TRBV3-2) to TRBJ2-7; 7 nucleotides align to TRBD1. J gave up 2 bases and V 1 base, and 5 bases lay outside the gene matches. CDR1 is LGHDT, CDR2 YNNKEL, per germline (reference sequence). The length of the CDR3 is 15 residues. The CDR3 coding sequence is TGTGCCAGCAGCCAAGTGGGGACAGCTCCCTACGAGCAGTACTTC. Its protein is CASSQVGTAPYEQYF.

The CDR3 here is CASSLALSTGTGNTIYF. CDR3 nucleotides: TGTGCCAGCAGCTTAGCGCTCTCAACCGGGACAGGGAACACCATATATTTT. V and J are TRBV7-2 and TRBJ1-3, with 9 bases fitting TRBD1. V dropped 0 bases and J dropped 7; count of bases not matched to a gene: 10. This CDR3 has 17 amino acids. CDR1 and CDR2 (germline): SGHTA, FQGNSA.

The chain combines TRBV27 with TRBJ2-3; 7 positions match TRBD2. There are 16 residues in the CDR3. CDR1 MNHEY and CDR2 SMNVEV come from the germline V gene (reference sequence). V dropped 5 bases and J dropped 5; count of bases not matched to a gene: 13. The CDR3 DNA reads TGTGCCAGCAGTGGATCGGCTGGGGGGGATAGAGATACGCAGTATTTT. It yields the protein CASSGSAGGDRDTQYF.

The chain carries TRBV7-2 and TRBJ2-5; a weak D match, TRBD1 (5 bases). Trimming removed 1 base at V and 4 bases at J, with 13 bases between. Germline loops: CDR1 SGHTA, CDR2 FQGNSA. The CDR3 has 15 amino acids. CDR3 amino acids: CASSLVLGQGETQYF. CDR3 in DNA: TGTGCCAGCAGCTTAGTGTTAGGCCAGGGAGAGACCCAGTACTTC.

This clone was seen once. This chain uses TRBV14 with TRBJ2-5; TRBD2 aligns across 12 bases. This CDR3 region has 18 residues. Trimming cost V 1 base and J 4 bases; bases outside gene matches: 10. Looked up from germline, CDR1 is SGHDN and CDR2 is FVKESK. The CDR3 loop is CASSQVYSLAGGAETQYF. The DNA for the CDR3 is TGTGCCAGCAGCCAAGTCTATTCGCTAGCGGGGGGGGCAGAGACCCAGTACTTC.

This chain joins TRBV2 and TRBJ2-2; 10 nucleotides line up with TRBD1. After removal of 5 bases from V and 6 bases from J, the junction contained 6 bases not matched to a gene. Germline loops: CDR1 SNHLY, CDR2 FYNNEI. This CDR3 comprises 15 residues. Here the CDR3 DNA reads TGTGCCAGCAGTTCTGACAGGGGGCGCTCCGGGGAGCTGTTTTTT. Translation: CASSSDRGRSGELFF.

V usage is TRBV7-3 and J usage is TRBJ2-3; 8 bases fit TRBD1. Germline values: CDR1 SGHTA, CDR2 FQGTGA. This CDR3 region has 16 residues. Trimming removed 4 bases from V and 3 bases from J; junction bases left unmatched: 9. CDR3 amino acids: CASSSPGGLGTDTQYF. CDR3 coding DNA: TGTGCCAGCAGCTCCCCAGGGGGCCTAGGGACAGATACGCAGTATTTT.

CDR3 region: CATSRDRSSQETQYF. The CDR3 DNA reads as TGTGCCACCAGCAGAGATCGGAGTAGTCAAGAGACCCAGTACTTC. The V gene is TRBV15, the J gene TRBJ2-5, with unresolved D. This CDR3 comprises 15 residues. V lost 0 bases and J 2 bases, leaving 10 bases between the germline ends. CDR1 LNHNV and CDR2 YYDKDF come from the germline V gene (reference sequence).

In this sample, this clone turned up a few times. The gene calls are TRBV5-4 and TRBJ2-3; 8 bases match TRBD2. The CDR3 contains 13 residues. Germline V gene sequence: CDR1 SGHNT, CDR2 YYREEE (reference sequence). The ends lost 1 base at V and 7 bases at J; junction bases unmatched: 2. The CDR3 reads CASSLTGGYTQYF. CDR3 bases: TGTGCCAGCAGCTTGACGGGGGGGTATACGCAGTATTTT.

J is TRBJ1-2 and V is TRBV28, with D unclear. With 8 bases removed from V and 2 bases from J, the gap between germline ends came to 9 bases. Germline V gene data show CDR1 as MDHEN and CDR2 as SYDVKM. The CDR3 is 12 residues long. The CDR3 here is CASQILNYGYTF. In DNA, the CDR3 is TGTGCCAGCCAAATCCTAAACTATGGCTACACCTTC.